This paragraph reports one T cell receptor (beta chain). Its target is not known. The data originate from a study of response to subunit inactivated influenza vaccine. The CDR3 totals 15 residues. The V segment lost 3 bases and the J segment 6 bases; nucleotides outside the gene matches: 4. CDR1 and CDR2 from the germline V gene are SGHDT and YYEEEE. Study observations and caveats: That few new T cells are recruited by each seasonal influenza vaccination was the authors' suggestion.

TCRdb passed the RT-PCR reads through MiXCR, listing each CDR3 protein once. The sample includes around 710,000 distinct CDR3 sequences, approximately 15% seen only once; the top ten take less than 7%. The sequence was obtained from a man aged 45 to 65 who received an inactivated influenza vaccine. The source material was PBMCs from blood, sampled 14 days before vaccination. The gene calls are TRBV5-6 and TRBJ2-1; 12 bases align to TRBD1. The CDR3 is CASSWGQGAFNEQFF. For the CDR3, the DNA is TGTGCCAGCAGCTGGGGACAGGGGGCTTTCAATGAGCAGTTCTTC.